What follows are 14 T cell receptor beta chains derived from one specimen sequenced in a study of cytomegalovirus exposure and HLA in healthy donors. Primers included in the PCR were 60 Vbeta and 13 Jbeta primers. Generated by immunoSEQ multiplex PCR, the TCRdb table keeps only in-frame clones and is missing some. The repertoire holds fewer than 250,000 clones, with around 76% as singletons. The sequenced material came from PBMCs. Every receptor here comes from a man between 35 and 55 years old in good health and CMV-seropositive.

The CDR3, as DNA: TGTGCCAGCAGCTCATCCGGCGGTACCTCTTATGGCTACACCTTC. This sequence encodes CASSSSGGTSYGYTF. The chain has TRBV7-9 and TRBJ1-2; D unresolved. The CDR3 is 15 residues long. Trimming took off 4 bases at V and 5 bases at J, with 17 bases between the two ends. The germline gives CDR1 SEHNR, CDR2 FQNEAQ (reference sequence).

In its sample, this clone was seen a few times. The chain uses TRBV5-4 and TRBJ1-2; 12 bases are shared with TRBD1. Unmatched junction bases numbered 6, after V lost 4 bases and J lost 8 bases. CDR1 is SGHNT, CDR2 YYREEE, per germline (reference sequence). The CDR3 is 14 amino acids. The CDR3 protein is CASSQGQGAGGYTF. CDR3 in DNA: TGTGCCAGCAGCCAGGGACAGGGGGCCGGGGGCTACACCTTC.

The rearrangement joins TRBV7-9 to TRBJ1-5; no clear D gene. Trimming pared 6 bases from V and 1 base from J, leaving 13 bases between. The length of the CDR3 is 15 residues. In germline, CDR1 is SEHNR, CDR2 FQNEAQ (reference sequence). CDR3 nucleotide sequence: TGTGCCAGCAGTCCTTCGGGCGGGAGCAATCAGCCCCAGCATTTT. It translates to CASSPSGGSNQPQHF.

This clone was picked up a small number of times. The rearrangement joins TRBV2 to TRBJ2-3, with 8 positions matching TRBD1. With 6 bases clipped from V and 0 bases from J, the junction kept 17 bases outside the gene matches. The CDR3 contains 19 residues. CDR1 is SNHLY and CDR2 is FYNNEI in the germline V gene. In nucleotides, the CDR3 is TGTGCCAGCAGCCCTGGCGCTCTAGGGACAGGCTCTAGCACAGATACGCAGTATTTT. Translation: CASSPGALGTGSSTDTQYF.

This chain links TRBV6-6 with TRBJ2-7; 9 bases fit TRBD2. This CDR3 comprises 14 residues. Germline V gene lookup returns CDR1 MNHNY and CDR2 SVGAGI (reference sequence). With V trimmed by 7 bases and J by 0 bases, 4 bases remained unmatched. CDR3 amino acids: CASTTSGSSYEQYV. In DNA, the CDR3 is TGTGCCAGCACGACTAGCGGAAGCTCCTACGAGCAGTACGTC.

This clone has just one count. V gene TRBV4-2 combines with J gene TRBJ2-1; 7 positions match TRBD2. V dropped 4 bases and J dropped 2; count of bases not matched to a gene: 5. The CDR3 length is 15 residues. CDR1 is LGHNA, CDR2 YNFKEQ, per germline. The CDR3 region has the DNA TGTGCCAGCAGCCCCGGGGAGGGGACCTACAATGAGCAGTTCTTC. Translation: CASSPGEGTYNEQFF.

This sequence joins TRBV6-1 and TRBJ2-7, with D unclear. The germline CDR1 and CDR2 sequences are MNHNS and SASEGT. The CDR3 covers 13 residues. V shed 8 bases and J shed 1 base, with 12 bases lying between them. CDR3 bases: TGTGCCAGCGGGTTGACTTATTCCTACGAGCAGTACTTC. Translation: CASGLTYSYEQYF.

Of note for this clone: The junction shows a germline mismatch at one end, possibly a read error. V is TRBV7-8 and J is TRBJ1-2; tentatively, D is TRBD1 (5 bases). CDR1 SGHVS and CDR2 FQNEAQ come from the germline V gene. CDR3 length: 15 residues. The DNA for the CDR3 is TGTGCCAGCAACTTAGAGGGATCAGGGAACTATGGCTACACCTTC. Protein product: CASNLEGSGNYGYTF.

The J gene is TRBJ2-7, the V gene TRBV2; 7 bases agree with TRBD1. CDR1 is SNHLY, CDR2 FYNNEI, per germline. Losses at the gene ends were 5 bases for V and 4 bases for J; bases not matched to a gene: 5. CDR3 length: 13 amino acids. The CDR3: CASSLTGKYEQYV. CDR3 DNA sequence: TGTGCCAGCAGTTTGACAGGGAAATACGAGCAGTACGTC.

Of note for this clone: The sample contains more than one DNA sequence encoding this CDR3. The rearrangement joins TRBV30 to TRBJ1-5, with a tentative D call TRBD1 (5 bases). Germline CDR1 reads GTSNPN; CDR2 reads SVGIG (reference sequence). The CDR3 is 13 amino acids. The V end lost 0 bases, the J end lost 7 bases, and 10 bases lay between the germline ends. CDR3 sequence reads: CAWSVGGDQPQHF. As DNA, the CDR3 is TGTGCCTGGAGTGTCGGGGGAGACCAGCCCCAGCATTTT.

This chain joins TRBV4-1 and TRBJ2-2, with TRBD1 identical over 7 bases. CDR1 is MGHRA, CDR2 YSYEKL, per germline. Trimming cost V 8 bases and J 2 bases; bases outside gene matches: 8. This CDR3 region has 15 residues. In nucleotides, the CDR3 is TGCGCCAGCCGAATTCGGGACAGCAACACCGGGGAGCTGTTTTTT. Amino acids: CASRIRDSNTGELFF.

The chain uses TRBV4-1 and TRBJ2-5; 8 nucleotides match TRBD1. Germline CDR1 is MGHRA and CDR2 is YSYEKL. Trimming at V came to 4 bases and at J to 2 bases, leaving 6 bases not matched to a gene. CDR3 length: 15 residues. The CDR3 region is CASSRPDREQETQYF. Written as DNA, the CDR3 is TGCGCCAGCAGCCGCCCGGACAGGGAGCAAGAGACCCAGTACTTC.

This chain joins TRBV2 and TRBJ1-5; 10 bases are shared with TRBD1. The CDR3 length is 12 residues. Germline lookup yields CDR1 SNHLY and CDR2 FYNNEI. The V and J ends lost 8 bases and 7 bases, in that order; junction bases with no gene match: 2. DNA for the CDR3: TGTGCCAGCGGGACAGGGGCCCAGCCCCAGCATTTT. This sequence encodes CASGTGAQPQHF.

The gene calls are TRBV15 and TRBJ2-1; 10 bases line up with TRBD2. Germline CDR1 LNHNV, CDR2 YYDKDF (reference sequence). This CDR3 contains 16 residues. Trimming removed 0 bases from V and 8 bases from J; junction bases left unmatched: 7. For the CDR3, the DNA is TGTGCCACCAGCAGAGACGGGCTAGCGGGAGAGCATGAGCAGTTCTTC. It codes for CATSRDGLAGEHEQFF.